A single sample gave rise to the 30 T cell receptor beta chains below, sequenced in a study of T cells expressing NK-cell markers. TCRdb re-called the 5' RACE reads; one entry per CDR3 protein, DNA not given. This sample lists some 500,000 distinct CDR3 sequences; its ten largest clones have almost 1.5%. The sequenced sample consisted of blood T cells: a sorted CD56 or NKG2C T cell subset, CD4+ or CD8+ T cells, or bulk PBMC T cells (not recorded which). These receptors were collected from a woman between 45 and 60 years old in good health.

The chain has TRBV7-9 and TRBJ1-1; TCRdb designates TRBD1, a call that cannot be tested without DNA. Per the germline V gene, CDR1 is SEHNR and CDR2 is FQNEAQ (reference sequence). This CDR3 has 15 amino acids. The CDR3 loop is CASSPTGVWGTEAFF.

The chain employs TRBV9 and TRBJ2-1; TCRdb indicates TRBD2, and absent DNA this call remains unverified. The CDR3 runs 17 residues. The germline gives CDR1 SGDLS, CDR2 YYNGEE. The chain's CDR3 is CASSVVPTSGRANEQFF. The whole variable domain, filled in from reference TRBV9 and TRBJ2-1, reads DSGVTQTPKHLITATGQRVTLRCSPRSGDLSVYWYQQSLDQGLQFLIQYYNGEERAKGNILERFSAQQFPDLHSELNLSSLELGDSALYFCASSVVPTSGRANEQFFGPGTRLTVL.

V is TRBV6-5 and J is TRBJ2-6; with no DNA, the TCRdb D assignment of TRBD2 cannot be verified. The CDR3 has 19 amino acids. CDR1 is MNHEY and CDR2 is SVGAGI in the germline V gene. The CDR3 sequence is CASSYPGSGSTPGANVLTF.

The rearrangement uses TRBV7-3 and TRBJ2-7; TCRdb gives TRBD1 as the D gene, but with no DNA this cannot be confirmed. Looked up from germline, CDR1 is SGHTA and CDR2 is FQGTGA. The CDR3 has 17 amino acids. The CDR3 here is CASSVRDRVYFEHEQYF.

The chain has TRBV20-1 and TRBJ2-1. Germline assignment: CDR1 DFQATT and CDR2 SNEGSKA (reference sequence). This CDR3 region has 13 residues. The CDR3 sequence: CSARDLSGEEQFF.

The V call is TRBV3-1, the J call TRBJ1-1; TCRdb reports TRBD1, a call that lacks DNA to check it against. The V gene's germline CDR1 is LGHDT and CDR2 YNNKEL (reference sequence). The CDR3 sequence is 13 residues long. The CDR3 sequence is CARWGRRNTEAFF.

The chain recombines TRBV6-6 with TRBJ1-4. The CDR3 length is 14 residues. The V gene's germline CDR1 is MNHNY and CDR2 SVGAGI (reference sequence). CDR3 amino acids: CASSSLLINEKLFF.

The chain is built from TRBV4-1 and TRBJ2-3; TCRdb's D call, TRBD2, is unchecked because there is no DNA. This CDR3 contains 15 residues. Germline V gives CDR1 MGHRA, CDR2 YSYEKL. CDR3 sequence: CASSSPLAGRDTQYF.

This chain links TRBV6-2 or TRBV6-3 with TRBJ1-4. The germline CDR1 and CDR2 sequences are MNHEY and SVGEGT. This CDR3 spans 15 amino acids. CDR3 residues: CASRLDAGGNEKLFF.

The V call is TRBV20-1, the J call TRBJ2-1. CDR1 and CDR2 (germline): DFQATT, SNEGSKA (reference sequence). The CDR3 length is 13 residues. CDR3 sequence: CSARKDSLNEQFF.

J is TRBJ1-5 and V is TRBV20-1; TCRdb reports TRBD1, a call that lacks DNA to check it against. Looked up from germline, CDR1 is DFQATT and CDR2 is SNEGSKA (reference sequence). The CDR3 covers 14 residues. CDR3 protein: CSARSRQGDQPQHF.

This chain links TRBV6-1 with TRBJ1-1; with no DNA, the TCRdb D assignment of TRBD1 cannot be verified. The germline V gene has CDR1 MNHNS and CDR2 SASEGT. The CDR3 is 13 residues long. CDR3 in amino acids: CASRDRAWTEAFF.

The genes are TRBV9 and TRBJ2-1; TCRdb calls TRBD2, which cannot be checked without DNA. The CDR3 totals 15 residues. Germline-derived CDR1 and CDR2 are SGDLS and YYNGEE. The CDR3 sequence is CASSASGRASVEQFF.

The genes are TRBV7-8 and TRBJ1-3. This CDR3 comprises 16 residues. Germline values: CDR1 SGHVS, CDR2 FQNEAQ. The CDR3 reads CASSLLLKEAGNTIYF.

The J gene is TRBJ2-3, the V gene TRBV29-1; as DNA is missing, the TRBD1 call by TCRdb cannot be tested. Germline V gene lookup returns CDR1 SQVTM and CDR2 ANQGSEA. CDR3 length equals 14 residues. The CDR3 is CSALTGRRTDTQYF.

The chain is built from TRBV5-1 and TRBJ1-4. This CDR3 is 16 amino acids long. Germline CDR1 SGHRS, CDR2 YFSETQ. The CDR3 sequence is CASSLVSAERNEKLFF.

This rearrangement joins TRBV5-1 to TRBJ2-3; no DNA is available, so the TRBD1 call from TCRdb remains unchecked. This CDR3 has 18 residues. Germline CDR1 is SGHRS and CDR2 is YFSETQ. This CDR3 is CASSLVGPNEGSTDTQYF.

The chain has TRBV20-1 and TRBJ2-5; TCRdb outputs TRBD2, but without DNA this stays unchecked. Germline V gene data show CDR1 as DFQATT and CDR2 as SNEGSKA (reference sequence). The CDR3 is 14 amino acids. The CDR3 protein is CSASREGPRETQYF.

V and J are TRBV5-1 and TRBJ1-3. The CDR3 extends over 15 amino acids. From germline, CDR1 is SGHRS and CDR2 YFSETQ. CDR3: CASSPECRDRNTIYF.

The rearrangement links TRBV19 to TRBJ2-3; TCRdb picks TRBD2, but there is no DNA to check that call. CDR1 is LNHDA, CDR2 SQIVND, per germline (reference sequence). This CDR3 spans 15 amino acids. CDR3: CASSPGAGGPDTQYF.

This sequence joins TRBV29-1 and TRBJ1-5. The CDR3 has 13 amino acids. CDR1 is SQVTM and CDR2 is ANQGSEA in the germline V gene. The chain's CDR3 is CSVQEHSNQPQHF.

The chain recombines TRBV20-1 with TRBJ2-7; TCRdb picks TRBD1, but there is no DNA to check that call. Germline CDR1 reads DFQATT; CDR2 reads SNEGSKA (reference sequence). The CDR3 runs 13 residues. The CDR3 is CSARQGFSYEQYF.

The chain couples TRBV29-1 to TRBJ2-6. Germline CDR1 SQVTM, CDR2 ANQGSEA. This CDR3 spans 13 amino acids. The CDR3 region is CSVLKTGANVLTF.

This chain links TRBV10-1 with TRBJ2-3; without DNA, the TCRdb call of TRBD2 cannot be checked. CDR1 is WNHNN, CDR2 SYGVQD, per germline (reference sequence). The CDR3 totals 16 residues. The CDR3 region is CASSEFGHPRENTQYF.

The V and J genes are TRBV5-5 and TRBJ1-1; the D gene TCRdb calls, TRBD1, cannot be checked with no DNA. The CDR3 runs to 18 residues. Germline CDR1 is SGHKS and CDR2 is YYEKEE (reference sequence). CDR3 protein: CASSLASTGGRRTTEAFF.

The chain has TRBV24-1 and TRBJ2-7. The CDR3 has 13 amino acids. Germline values: CDR1 KGHDR, CDR2 SFDVKD. The CDR3 region is CATSDRYIDEQYF.

CDR3 sequence: CASSPSGLARSYNEQFF. This rearrangement joins TRBV3-1 to TRBJ2-1; TCRdb's assignment of TRBD2 cannot be checked, as there is no DNA. The CDR3 extends over 17 amino acids. The germline gives CDR1 LGHDT, CDR2 YNNKEL (reference sequence).

This rearrangement joins TRBV5-1 to TRBJ2-3; with no DNA, the TCRdb D assignment of TRBD2 cannot be verified. In germline, CDR1 is SGHRS, CDR2 YFSETQ. The CDR3 covers 17 residues. The CDR3 sequence: CASSTRRLAGETDTQYF.

This chain uses TRBV28 with TRBJ2-5. The CDR3 runs to 12 residues. The germline V gene has CDR1 MDHEN and CDR2 SYDVKM. The CDR3 loop reads CASRTAQETQYF. The full variable domain, with the rest looked up from reference TRBV28 and TRBJ2-5, is DVKVTQSSRYLVKRTGEKVFLECVQDMDHENMFWYRQDPGLGLRLIYFSYDVKMKEKGDIPEGYSVSREKKERFSLILESASTNQTSMYLCASRTAQETQYFGPGTRLLVL.

The V call is TRBV9, the J call TRBJ2-2; TCRdb indicates TRBD1, and absent DNA this call remains unverified. CDR3 size: 16 residues. CDR1 is SGDLS and CDR2 is YYNGEE in the germline V gene. This CDR3 reads CASSVEGTGVTGELFF.